These 15 T cell receptor beta chains were all obtained from the same sample, sequenced in a study of blood T cell repertoires in COVID-19. The protocol was immunoSEQ multiplex PCR, while the TCRdb copy is restricted to in-frame clones and leaves out a portion. The sample lists about 230,000 clones, 83% occurring once. The sample was peripheral blood. Receptors were obtained from a woman between 45 and 65 years old with acute or convalescent COVID-19.

This chain connects TRBV4-2 to TRBJ1-5; D ambiguous. Between the trimmed V and J ends, which lost 1 base and 4 bases, there was a span of 14 bases. Germline CDR1 reads LGHNA; CDR2 reads YNFKEQ. The CDR3 totals 16 residues. This CDR3 reads CASSQVSGRVNQPQHF. As DNA, the CDR3 is TGTGCCAGCAGCCAAGTCTCGGGGAGGGTTAATCAGCCCCAGCATTTT.

The genes are TRBV5-1 and TRBJ1-3; 7 positions match TRBD1. Trimming at V came to 3 bases and at J to 1 base, leaving 4 bases not matched to a gene. CDR3 length: 15 residues. CDR1 and CDR2 from the germline V gene are SGHRS and YFSETQ. The CDR3 reads CASSSDRASGNTIYF. Written as DNA, the CDR3 is TGCGCCAGCAGCTCCGACAGGGCGTCTGGAAACACCATATATTTT.

This clone was seen more than once but under ten times. V is TRBV14 and J is TRBJ2-7; tentatively, D is TRBD2 (6 bases). V lost 4 bases to trimming and J lost 2 bases, with 12 bases between them. The CDR3 totals 14 residues. Germline CDR1 and CDR2: SGHDN and FVKESK. The CDR3 spells CASSLHSGTYEQYF. The CDR3 nucleotides read TGTGCCAGCAGCCTCCATAGCGGCACCTACGAGCAGTACTTC.

The genes are TRBV28 and TRBJ2-2, with a tentative D call TRBD1 (6 bases). Trimming cost V 1 base and J 3 bases, with 9 bases left between them. CDR3 length: 15 amino acids. CDR1 is MDHEN, CDR2 SYDVKM, per germline. The CDR3 bases are TGTGCCAGCAGTTTATCTCAGGGGTACACCGGGGAGCTGTTTTTT. Its protein product is CASSLSQGYTGELFF.

The chain joins TRBV19 to TRBJ2-1, with no clear D. This CDR3 has 14 amino acids. The ends were cut back, 10 bases at V and 0 bases at J, with 13 bases in the middle. CDR1 and CDR2 from the germline V gene are LNHDA and SQIVND (reference sequence). CDR3 residues: CATSVESSYNEQFF. DNA for the CDR3: TGTGCCACCTCCGTGGAGAGCTCCTACAATGAGCAGTTCTTC.

This chain joins TRBV6-1 and TRBJ1-1, with TRBD1 identical over 7 bases. With 4 bases clipped from V and 1 base from J, the junction kept 9 bases outside the gene matches. This CDR3 contains 16 residues. CDR1 is MNHNS, CDR2 SASEGT, per germline. The CDR3 is CASSARDSLTNTEAFF. Here the CDR3 DNA reads TGTGCCAGCAGTGCCCGGGACAGCTTAACGAACACTGAAGCTTTCTTT.

The chain combines TRBV7-2 with TRBJ1-5, with a tentative D call TRBD1 (6 bases). V lost 5 bases, J lost 9 bases, and 20 bases lay in between. This CDR3 has 15 amino acids. From germline, CDR1 is SGHTA and CDR2 FQGNSA. For the CDR3, the DNA is TGTGCCAGCAGCCTAGACGGGACAAAGCTGGGGCCCCAGCATTTT. Residues: CASSLDGTKLGPQHF. Together with reference TRBV7-2 and TRBJ1-5, the CDR3 gives the full variable domain: GAGVSQSPSNKVTEKGKDVELRCDPISGHTALYWYRQSLGQGLEFLIYFQGNSAPDKSGLPSDRFSAERTGGSVSTLTIQRTQQEDSAVYLCASSLDGTKLGPQHFGDGTRLSIL.

V is TRBV7-2 and J is TRBJ1-5; D might be TRBD1 (5 bases). The CDR3 is 14 residues long. Trimming stripped 1 base from V and 5 bases from J, with 9 bases between. The germline V gene has CDR1 SGHTA and CDR2 FQGNSA. The CDR3 protein is CASSLVGTDQPQHF. The CDR3, as DNA: TGTGCCAGCAGCTTAGTTGGGACTGATCAGCCCCAGCATTTT.

The rearrangement joins TRBV19 to TRBJ1-5, with no clear D. Germline V CDR1 and CDR2: LNHDA, SQIVND (reference sequence). This CDR3 comprises 14 residues. Trimming removed 2 bases at V and 2 bases at J, with 7 bases between. The CDR3: CASSIRRGNQPQHF. DNA for the CDR3: TGTGCCAGTAGTATAAGGAGGGGCAATCAGCCCCAGCATTTT.

The rearrangement joins TRBV20-1 to TRBJ2-5; D is unresolved. This CDR3 has 13 amino acids. Germline V CDR1 and CDR2: DFQATT, SNEGSKA (reference sequence). V lost 3 bases to trimming and J lost 5 bases, with 13 bases between them. The CDR3 nucleotides read TGCAGTGCTAGTCGTGATCCGCGCGAGACCCAGTACTTC. Protein: CSASRDPRETQYF.

The rearrangement links TRBV18 to TRBJ1-4; D remains ambiguous. The CDR3 sequence is 13 residues long. Trimming stripped 6 bases from V and 4 bases from J, with 9 bases between. CDR1 is KGHSH, CDR2 LQKENI, per germline. The CDR3 loop is CASSIRDNEKLFF. Here the CDR3 DNA reads TGTGCCAGCTCCATACGAGATAATGAAAAACTGTTTTTT.

The chain has TRBV4-1 and TRBJ2-7, with D maybe TRBD2 (6 bases). The germline CDR1 and CDR2 sequences are MGHRA and YSYEKL. The CDR3 has 16 amino acids. Trimming removed 4 bases at V and 4 bases at J, with 20 bases between. CDR3 coding DNA: TGCGCCAGCAGCCCGGTCGCGGGGACGGGCAATTACGAGCAGTACTTC. Amino acid sequence: CASSPVAGTGNYEQYF.

The rearrangement uses TRBV28 and TRBJ1-4, with D unclear. V lost 7 bases to trimming and J lost 8 bases, with 14 bases between them. The CDR3 length is 13 residues. Germline V gene sequence: CDR1 MDHEN, CDR2 SYDVKM. CDR3 DNA: TGTGCCAGCACGGCGGGAATCACGGAAAAACTGTTTTTT. Its translation is CASTAGITEKLFF.

This chain's CDR3 is CATSDFLAGGPGYGELFF. The CDR3 nucleotides are TGTGCCACCAGTGATTTCCTAGCGGGAGGGCCTGGTTACGGGGAGCTGTTTTTT. This chain links TRBV24-1 with TRBJ2-2; TRBD2 agrees at 12 bases. CDR1 and CDR2 (germline): KGHDR, SFDVKD. V was clipped by 1 base and J by 7 bases; unmatched bases: 9. The CDR3 extends over 18 amino acids.

The chain uses TRBV19 and TRBJ1-3; D remains ambiguous. V was pared by 2 bases and J by 0 bases, with 11 bases between. Germline V gene lookup returns CDR1 LNHDA and CDR2 SQIVND (reference sequence). The CDR3 is 16 amino acids. The DNA for the CDR3 is TGTGCCAGTAGTATATTAGGCGGCGGCTCTGGAAACACCATATATTTT. It encodes CASSILGGGSGNTIYF.